This T cell receptor beta chain stems from a study of shared clonotypes between healthy human individuals. Background on the study: Donor composition was two women and three men, aged 18 to 49. Broader study findings: The diversity represented, both genetic and in exposure history, was limited by few donors. It was anticipated that sequencing depth would influence how many clonotypes donors shared.

Unsorted samples, those not sorted, used approximately 88 million PBMCs for genomic DNA. In its sample, this clone was seen a few times. Antigen: not known. The method was immunoSEQ multiplex PCR; TCRdb's version includes in-frame clones alone and lacks a portion of them. The sample has 530,000 or so clones; roughly 79% are singletons. The material sequenced was PBMCs. The sequence came from a woman between 40 and 50 years old in good health. Some clones in this sample may be carry-over from other donors' samples.

As DNA, the CDR3 is TGCGCCAGCAGCTTCAGGGACGGAACCTACGAGCAGTACTTC. It translates to CASSFRDGTYEQYF. The gene calls are TRBV5-1 and TRBJ2-7; D assignment may be TRBD1 or TRBD2 (5 bases each). V lost 2 bases and J lost 2, with 11 bases in between. This CDR3 region has 14 residues. Per the germline V gene, CDR1 is SGHRS and CDR2 is YFSETQ.